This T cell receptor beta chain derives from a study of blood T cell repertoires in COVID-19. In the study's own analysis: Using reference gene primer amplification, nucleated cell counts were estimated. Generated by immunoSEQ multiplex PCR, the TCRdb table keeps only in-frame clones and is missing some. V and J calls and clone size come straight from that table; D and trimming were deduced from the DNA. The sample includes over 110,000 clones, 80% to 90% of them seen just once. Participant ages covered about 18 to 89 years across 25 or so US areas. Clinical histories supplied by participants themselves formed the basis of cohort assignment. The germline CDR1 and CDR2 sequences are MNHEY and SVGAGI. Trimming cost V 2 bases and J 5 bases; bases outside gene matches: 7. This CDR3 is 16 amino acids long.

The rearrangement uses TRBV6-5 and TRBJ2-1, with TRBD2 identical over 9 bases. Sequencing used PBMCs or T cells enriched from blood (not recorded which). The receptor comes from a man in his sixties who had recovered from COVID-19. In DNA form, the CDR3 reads TGTGCCAGCAGTTACGAAGGCGGGAGGGCCCACAATGAGCAGTTCTTC. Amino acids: CASSYEGGRAHNEQFF.